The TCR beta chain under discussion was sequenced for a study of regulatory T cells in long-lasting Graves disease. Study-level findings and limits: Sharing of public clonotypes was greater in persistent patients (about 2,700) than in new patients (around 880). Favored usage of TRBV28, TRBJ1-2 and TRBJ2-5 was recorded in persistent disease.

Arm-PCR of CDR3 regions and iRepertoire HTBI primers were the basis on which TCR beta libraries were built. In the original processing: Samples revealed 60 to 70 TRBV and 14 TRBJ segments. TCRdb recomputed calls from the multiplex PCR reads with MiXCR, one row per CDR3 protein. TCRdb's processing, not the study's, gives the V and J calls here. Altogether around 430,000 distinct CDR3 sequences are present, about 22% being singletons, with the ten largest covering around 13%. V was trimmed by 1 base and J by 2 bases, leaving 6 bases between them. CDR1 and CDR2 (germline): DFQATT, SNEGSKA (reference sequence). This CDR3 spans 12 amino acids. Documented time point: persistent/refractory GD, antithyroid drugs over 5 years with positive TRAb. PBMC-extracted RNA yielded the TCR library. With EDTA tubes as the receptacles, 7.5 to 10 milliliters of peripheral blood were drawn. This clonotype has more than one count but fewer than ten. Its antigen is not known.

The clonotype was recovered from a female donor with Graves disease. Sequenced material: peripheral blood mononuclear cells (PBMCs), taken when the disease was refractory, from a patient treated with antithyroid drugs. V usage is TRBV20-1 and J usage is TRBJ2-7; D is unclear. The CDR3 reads CSARGITYEQYF. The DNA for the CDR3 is TGCAGTGCTAGAGGGATTACCTACGAGCAGTACTTC.